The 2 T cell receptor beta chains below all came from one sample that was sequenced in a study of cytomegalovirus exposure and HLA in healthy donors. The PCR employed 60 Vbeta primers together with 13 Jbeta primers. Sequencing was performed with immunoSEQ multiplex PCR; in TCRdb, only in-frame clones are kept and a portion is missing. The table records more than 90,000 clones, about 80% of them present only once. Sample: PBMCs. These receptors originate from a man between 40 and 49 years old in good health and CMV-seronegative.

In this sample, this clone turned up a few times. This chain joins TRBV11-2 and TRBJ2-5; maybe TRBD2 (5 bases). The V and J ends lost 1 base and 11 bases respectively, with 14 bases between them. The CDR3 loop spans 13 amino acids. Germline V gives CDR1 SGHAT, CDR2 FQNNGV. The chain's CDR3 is CASSLGFGWEQYF. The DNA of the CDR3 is TGTGCCAGCAGCTTAGGGTTTGGGTGGGAGCAGTACTTC.

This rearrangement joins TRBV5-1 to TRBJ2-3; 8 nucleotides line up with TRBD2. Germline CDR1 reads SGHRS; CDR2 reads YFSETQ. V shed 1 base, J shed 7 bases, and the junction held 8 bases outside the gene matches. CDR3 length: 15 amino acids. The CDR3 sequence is CASSLLGTSLNTQYF. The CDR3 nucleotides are TGCGCCAGCAGCTTGTTGGGGACTAGTTTGAATACGCAGTATTTT.